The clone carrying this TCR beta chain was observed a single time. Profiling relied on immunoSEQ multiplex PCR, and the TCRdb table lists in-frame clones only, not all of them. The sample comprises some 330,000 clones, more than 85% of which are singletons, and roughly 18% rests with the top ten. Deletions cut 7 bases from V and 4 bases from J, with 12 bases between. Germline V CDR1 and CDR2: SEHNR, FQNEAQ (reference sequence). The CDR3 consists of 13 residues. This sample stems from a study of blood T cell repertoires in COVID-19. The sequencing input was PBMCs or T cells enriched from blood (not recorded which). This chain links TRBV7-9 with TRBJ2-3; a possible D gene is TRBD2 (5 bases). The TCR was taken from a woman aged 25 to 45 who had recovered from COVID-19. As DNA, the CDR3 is TGTGCCAGCACGGACTTCAGTCCAGATACGCAGTATTTT. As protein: CASTDFSPDTQYF.